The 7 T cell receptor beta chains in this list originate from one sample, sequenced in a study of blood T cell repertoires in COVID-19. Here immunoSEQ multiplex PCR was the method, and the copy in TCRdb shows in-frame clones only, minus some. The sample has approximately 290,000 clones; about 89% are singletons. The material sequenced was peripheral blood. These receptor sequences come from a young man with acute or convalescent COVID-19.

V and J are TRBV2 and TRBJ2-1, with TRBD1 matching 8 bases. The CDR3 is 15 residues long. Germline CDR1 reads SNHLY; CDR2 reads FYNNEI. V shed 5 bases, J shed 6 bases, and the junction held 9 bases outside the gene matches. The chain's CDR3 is CASSPLGQGSNEQFF. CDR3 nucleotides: TGTGCCAGCAGTCCCCTAGGACAGGGATCCAATGAGCAGTTCTTC.

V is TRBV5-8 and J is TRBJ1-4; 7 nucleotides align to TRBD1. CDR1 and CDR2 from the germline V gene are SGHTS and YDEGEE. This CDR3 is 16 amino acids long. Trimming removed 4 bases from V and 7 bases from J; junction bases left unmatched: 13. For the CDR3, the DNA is TGTGCCAGCAGCCCATCGGACAGGACAGTAACTGAAAAACTGTTTTTT. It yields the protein CASSPSDRTVTEKLFF.

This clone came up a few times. CDR3 residues: CATGVRGSYEQYF. The CDR3 nucleotides are TGTGCCACAGGGGTCAGGGGATCCTACGAGCAGTACTTC. This sequence joins TRBV13 and TRBJ2-7, with D perhaps TRBD1 (6 bases). V was clipped by 10 bases and J by 1 base, with 14 bases between them. The CDR3 has 13 amino acids. Germline V gene lookup returns CDR1 PRHDT and CDR2 FYEKMQ (reference sequence).

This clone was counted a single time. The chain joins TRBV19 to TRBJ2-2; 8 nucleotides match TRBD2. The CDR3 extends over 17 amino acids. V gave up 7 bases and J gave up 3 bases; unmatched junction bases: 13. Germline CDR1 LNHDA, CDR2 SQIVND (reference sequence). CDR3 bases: TGTGCCAGTATGTTAAGGGCGGGAGGAGCGTACACCGGGGAGCTGTTTTTT. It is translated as CASMLRAGGAYTGELFF.

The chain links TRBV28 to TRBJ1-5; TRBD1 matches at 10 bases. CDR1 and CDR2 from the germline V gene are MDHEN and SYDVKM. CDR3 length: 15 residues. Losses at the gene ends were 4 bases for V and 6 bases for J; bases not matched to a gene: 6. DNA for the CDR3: TGTGCCAGCAGTTCTCCCGGACAGGGGGGTCAGCCCCAGCATTTT. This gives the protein CASSSPGQGGQPQHF.

This CDR3 is CASSLSAGQAGGYTF. The CDR3 nucleotides read TGCGCCAGCAGCTTGTCCGCGGGACAGGCTGGGGGCTACACCTTC. The chain combines TRBV5-1 with TRBJ1-2, with TRBD1 matching 8 bases. V lost 1 base, J lost 8 bases, and 10 bases stayed unmatched. The CDR3 is 15 amino acids. CDR1 is SGHRS, CDR2 YFSETQ, per germline.

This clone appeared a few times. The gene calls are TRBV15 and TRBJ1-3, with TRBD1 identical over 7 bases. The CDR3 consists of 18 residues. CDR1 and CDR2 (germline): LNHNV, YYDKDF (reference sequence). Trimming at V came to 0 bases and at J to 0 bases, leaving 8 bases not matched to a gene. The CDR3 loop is CATSRDGGQLISGNTIYF. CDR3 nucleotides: TGTGCCACCAGCAGAGATGGGGGACAGCTAATCTCTGGAAACACCATATATTTT.